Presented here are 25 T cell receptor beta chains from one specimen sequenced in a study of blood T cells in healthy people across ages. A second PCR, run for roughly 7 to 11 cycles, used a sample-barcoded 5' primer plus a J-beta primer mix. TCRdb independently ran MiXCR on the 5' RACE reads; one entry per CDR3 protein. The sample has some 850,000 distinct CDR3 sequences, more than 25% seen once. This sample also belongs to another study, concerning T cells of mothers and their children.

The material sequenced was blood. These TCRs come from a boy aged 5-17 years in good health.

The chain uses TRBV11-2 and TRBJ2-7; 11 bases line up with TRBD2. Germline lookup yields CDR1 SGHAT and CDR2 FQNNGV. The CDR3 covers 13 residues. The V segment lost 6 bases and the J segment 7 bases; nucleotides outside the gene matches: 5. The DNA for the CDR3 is TGTGCCAGCAGTGGGACTAGCGGTTTGGAGCAGTACTTC. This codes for CASSGTSGLEQYF.

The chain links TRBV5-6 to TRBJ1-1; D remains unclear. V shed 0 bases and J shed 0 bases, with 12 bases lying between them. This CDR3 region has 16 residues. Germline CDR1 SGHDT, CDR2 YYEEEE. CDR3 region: CASSLVGRQLNTEAFF. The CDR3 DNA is TGTGCCAGCAGCTTGGTAGGTAGGCAACTGAACACTGAAGCTTTCTTT. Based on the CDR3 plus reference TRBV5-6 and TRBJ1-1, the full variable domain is DAGVTQSPTHLIKTRGQQVTLRCSPKSGHDTVSWYQQALGQGPQFIFQYYEEEERQRGNFPDRFSGHQFPNYSSELNVNALLLGDSALYLCASSLVGRQLNTEAFFGQGTRLTVV.

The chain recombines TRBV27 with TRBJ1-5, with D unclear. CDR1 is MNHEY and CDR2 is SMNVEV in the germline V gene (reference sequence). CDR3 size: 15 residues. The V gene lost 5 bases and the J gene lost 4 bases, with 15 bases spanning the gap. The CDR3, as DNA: TGTGCCAGCAGTCTAATCTCGGGTCCTAATCAGCCCCAGCATTTT. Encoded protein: CASSLISGPNQPQHF.

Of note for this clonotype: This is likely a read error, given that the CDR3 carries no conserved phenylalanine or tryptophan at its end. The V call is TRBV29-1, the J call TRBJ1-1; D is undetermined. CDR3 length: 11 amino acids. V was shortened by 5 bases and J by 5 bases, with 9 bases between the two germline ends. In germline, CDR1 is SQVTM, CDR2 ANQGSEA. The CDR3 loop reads CSVLRRTEAFL. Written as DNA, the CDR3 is TGCAGCGTTCTGCGGCGTACTGAAGCTTTCCTT.

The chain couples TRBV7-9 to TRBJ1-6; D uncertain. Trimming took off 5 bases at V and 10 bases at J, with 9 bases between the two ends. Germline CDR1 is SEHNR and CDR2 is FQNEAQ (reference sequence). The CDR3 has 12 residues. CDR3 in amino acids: CASSRTPSPLHF. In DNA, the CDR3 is TGTGCCAGCAGCCGGACGCCCTCACCCCTCCACTTT.

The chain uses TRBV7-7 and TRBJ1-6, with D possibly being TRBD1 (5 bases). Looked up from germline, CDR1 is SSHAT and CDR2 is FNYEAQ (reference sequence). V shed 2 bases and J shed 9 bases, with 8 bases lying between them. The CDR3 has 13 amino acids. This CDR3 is CASSLSQGSPLHF. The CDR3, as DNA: TGTGCCAGCAGCTTATCCCAGGGTTCACCCCTCCACTTT. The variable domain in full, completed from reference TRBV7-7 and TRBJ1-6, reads GAGVSQSPRYKVTKRGQDVTLRCDPISSHATLYWYQQALGQGPEFLTYFNYEAQPDKSGLPSDRFSAERPEGSISTLTIQRTEQRDSAMYRCASSLSQGSPLHFGNGTRLTVT.

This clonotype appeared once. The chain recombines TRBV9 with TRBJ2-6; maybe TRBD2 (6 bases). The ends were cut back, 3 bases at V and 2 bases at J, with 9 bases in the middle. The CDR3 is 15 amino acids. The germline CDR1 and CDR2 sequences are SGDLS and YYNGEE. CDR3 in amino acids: CASSAGGTGANVLTF. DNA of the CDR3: TGTGCCAGCAGCGCAGGAGGGACTGGGGCCAACGTCCTGACTTTC.

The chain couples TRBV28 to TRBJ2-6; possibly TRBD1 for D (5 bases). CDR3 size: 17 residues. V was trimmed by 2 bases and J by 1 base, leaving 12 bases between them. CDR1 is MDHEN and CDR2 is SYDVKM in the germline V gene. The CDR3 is CASSLRGSWSGANVLTF. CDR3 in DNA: TGTGCCAGCAGTTTAAGGGGCTCCTGGTCTGGGGCCAACGTCCTGACTTTC.

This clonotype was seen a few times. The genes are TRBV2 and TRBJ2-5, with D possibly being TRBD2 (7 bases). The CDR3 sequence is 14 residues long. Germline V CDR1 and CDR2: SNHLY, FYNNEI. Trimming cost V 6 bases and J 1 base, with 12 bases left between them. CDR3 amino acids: CASRAGAIQETQYF. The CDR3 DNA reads TGTGCCAGCAGGGCGGGGGCCATCCAAGAGACCCAGTACTTC.

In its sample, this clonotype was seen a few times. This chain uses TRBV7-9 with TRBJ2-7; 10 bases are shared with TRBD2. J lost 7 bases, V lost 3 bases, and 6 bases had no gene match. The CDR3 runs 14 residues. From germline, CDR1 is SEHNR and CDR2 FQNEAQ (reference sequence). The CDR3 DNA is TGTGCCAGCAGCTTTCAAGCGGGGGGGCAAGAGCAGTACTTC. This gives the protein CASSFQAGGQEQYF.

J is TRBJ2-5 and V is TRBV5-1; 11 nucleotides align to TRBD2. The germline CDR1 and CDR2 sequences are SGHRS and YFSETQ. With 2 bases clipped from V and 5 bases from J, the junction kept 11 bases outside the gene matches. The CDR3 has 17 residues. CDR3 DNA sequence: TGCGCCAGCAGCTTCCTGGGACTAGCGGAAAGAGGGGAGACCCAGTACTTC. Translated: CASSFLGLAERGETQYF.

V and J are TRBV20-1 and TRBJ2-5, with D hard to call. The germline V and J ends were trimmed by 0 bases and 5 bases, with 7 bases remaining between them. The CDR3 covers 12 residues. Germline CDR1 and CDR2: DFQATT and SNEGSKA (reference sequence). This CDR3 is CSARDYRETQYF. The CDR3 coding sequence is TGCAGTGCTAGAGATTATAGGGAGACCCAGTACTTC.

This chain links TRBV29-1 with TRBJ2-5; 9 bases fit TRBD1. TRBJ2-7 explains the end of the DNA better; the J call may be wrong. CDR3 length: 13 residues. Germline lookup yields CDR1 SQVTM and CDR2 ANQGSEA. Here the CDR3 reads CSVVGQGNHEQYF. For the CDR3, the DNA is TGCAGCGTTGTTGGACAGGGGAACCACGAGCAGTACTTC.

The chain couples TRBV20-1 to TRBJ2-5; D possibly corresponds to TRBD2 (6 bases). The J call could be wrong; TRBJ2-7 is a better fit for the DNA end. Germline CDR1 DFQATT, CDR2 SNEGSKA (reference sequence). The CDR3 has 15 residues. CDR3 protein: CSASPIKPGAYEQYF. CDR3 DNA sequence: TGCAGTGCTAGCCCCATAAAGCCGGGGGCCTACGAGCAGTACTTC.

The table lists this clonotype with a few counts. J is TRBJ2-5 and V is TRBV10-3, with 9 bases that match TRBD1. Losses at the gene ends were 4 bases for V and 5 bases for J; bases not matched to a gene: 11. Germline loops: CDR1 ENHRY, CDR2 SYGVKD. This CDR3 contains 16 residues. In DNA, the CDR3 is TGTGCCATCAGTGGGACAGGGGTCGGTGGGTGGGAGACCCAGTACTTC. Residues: CAISGTGVGGWETQYF.

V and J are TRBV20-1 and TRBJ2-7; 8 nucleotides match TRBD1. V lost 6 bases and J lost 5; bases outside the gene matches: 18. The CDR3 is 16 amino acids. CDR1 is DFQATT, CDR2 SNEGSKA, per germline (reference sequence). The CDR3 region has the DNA TGCAGTGCCGGACTCCCAAACAGGGGGAAGGTAAACGAGCAGTACTTC. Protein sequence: CSAGLPNRGKVNEQYF.

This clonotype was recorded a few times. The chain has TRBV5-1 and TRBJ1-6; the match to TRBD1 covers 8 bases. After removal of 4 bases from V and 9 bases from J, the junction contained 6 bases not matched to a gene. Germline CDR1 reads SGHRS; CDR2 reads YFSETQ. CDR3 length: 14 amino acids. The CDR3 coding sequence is TGCGCCAGCAGCCCGGACAGGGTCTCTTCACCCCTCCACTTT. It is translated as CASSPDRVSSPLHF.

CDR3 bases: TGTGCCAGCAGTTTAGCGCTCGGGGGTGGCGTCAAATCACAAGAGACCCAGTACTTC. Residues: CASSLALGGGVKSQETQYF. This sequence joins TRBV12-3 or TRBV12-4 and TRBJ2-5; a possible D gene is TRBD2 (6 bases). CDR3 length: 19 amino acids. V was clipped by 0 bases and J by 2 bases, with 22 bases between them.

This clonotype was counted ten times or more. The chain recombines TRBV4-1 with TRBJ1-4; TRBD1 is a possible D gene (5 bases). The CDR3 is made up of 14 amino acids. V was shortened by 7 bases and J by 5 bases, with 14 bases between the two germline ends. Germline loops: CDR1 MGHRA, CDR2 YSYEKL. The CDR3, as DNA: TGCGCCAGCACCCTCCTCCAGGGAAATGAAAAACTGTTTTTT. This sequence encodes CASTLLQGNEKLFF.

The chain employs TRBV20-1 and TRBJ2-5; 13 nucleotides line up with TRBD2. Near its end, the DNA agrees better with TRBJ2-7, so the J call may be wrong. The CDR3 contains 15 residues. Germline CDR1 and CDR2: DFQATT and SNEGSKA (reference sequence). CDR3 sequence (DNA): TGCAGTGCTAGCCAGGGACTAGCGGGGACCTACGAGCAGTACTTC. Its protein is CSASQGLAGTYEQYF.

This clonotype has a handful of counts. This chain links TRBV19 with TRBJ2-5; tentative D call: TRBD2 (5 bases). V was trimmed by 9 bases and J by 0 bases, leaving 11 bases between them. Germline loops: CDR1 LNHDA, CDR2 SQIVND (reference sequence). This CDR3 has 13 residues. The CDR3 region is CASTPGYQETQYF. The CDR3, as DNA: TGTGCCAGCACACCGGGGTACCAAGAGACCCAGTACTTC.

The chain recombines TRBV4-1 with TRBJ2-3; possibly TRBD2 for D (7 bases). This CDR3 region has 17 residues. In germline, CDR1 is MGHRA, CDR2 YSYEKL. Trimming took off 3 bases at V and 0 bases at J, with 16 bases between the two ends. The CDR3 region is CASSHGRGASSTDTQYF. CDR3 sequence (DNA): TGCGCCAGCAGCCATGGACGGGGGGCCTCTAGCACAGATACGCAGTATTTT.

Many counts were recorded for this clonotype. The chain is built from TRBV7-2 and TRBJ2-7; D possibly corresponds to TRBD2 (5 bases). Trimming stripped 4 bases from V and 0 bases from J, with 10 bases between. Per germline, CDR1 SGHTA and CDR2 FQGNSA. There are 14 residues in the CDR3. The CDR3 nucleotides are TGTGCCAGCAGCTCTCCTGGGAGCTCCTACGAGCAGTACTTC. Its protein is CASSSPGSSYEQYF.

The CDR3 coding sequence is TGTGCCAGCAGCCAAGGGTGGGACTATGGCTACACCTTC. Amino acid sequence: CASSQGWDYGYTF. This rearrangement joins TRBV3-1 to TRBJ1-2, with D hard to call. Germline CDR1 LGHDT, CDR2 YNNKEL (reference sequence). Trimming left V 1 base short and J 3 bases short, with 6 bases between. The length of the CDR3 is 13 residues.

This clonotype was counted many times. The CDR3 spells CASSRTGSYEQYF. In DNA form, the CDR3 reads TGTGCCAGCAGCCGGACAGGGTCCTACGAGCAGTACTTC. This chain connects TRBV6-5 to TRBJ2-7; TRBD1 aligns across 8 bases. This CDR3 is 13 amino acids long. V shed 6 bases and J 1 base; nucleotides not matched to a gene: 2. CDR1 and CDR2 from the germline V gene are MNHEY and SVGAGI.